Listed here are 27 T cell receptor beta chains from one sample, sequenced in a study of identical twins. TCRdb redid the calling of the 5' RACE reads with MiXCR, one entry per CDR3 protein. The sample consists of around 1.7 million distinct CDR3 sequences, more than 30% of them appearing once. Sample: cord blood. These receptors were collected from a newborn girl in good health.

This rearrangement joins TRBV14 to TRBJ2-6; D not resolved. Germline V gives CDR1 SGHDN, CDR2 FVKESK. Trimming left V 0 bases short and J 3 bases short, with 6 bases between. The CDR3 sequence is 15 residues long. The CDR3 protein is CASSQDRFGANVLTF. DNA of the CDR3: TGTGCCAGCAGCCAAGACAGGTTTGGGGCCAACGTCCTGACTTTC.

Remarks on this clonotype: A much larger clone differs by one base, so this may be a read error. The chain carries TRBV3-1 and TRBJ2-1, with 7 nucleotides matching TRBD2. V dropped 4 bases and J dropped 3; count of bases not matched to a gene: 9. The CDR3 extends over 16 amino acids. Germline assignment: CDR1 LGHDT and CDR2 YNNKEL (reference sequence). The CDR3 nucleotides are TGTGCCAGCAGCCTTGAATGGCTAGCGGACTACAATGAGCAGTTCTTC. It yields the protein CASSLEWLADYNEQFF.

This clonotype was observed a handful of times. The chain has TRBV20-1 and TRBJ2-5; D not certain. Germline V gene sequence: CDR1 DFQATT, CDR2 SNEGSKA (reference sequence). The CDR3 is made up of 13 amino acids. Trimming left V 1 base short and J 4 bases short, with 10 bases between. The CDR3 region is CSARAGSGETQYF. DNA of the CDR3: TGCAGTGCTAGAGCCGGGTCGGGAGAGACCCAGTACTTC.

The chain recombines TRBV4-1 with TRBJ2-4; 7 nucleotides line up with TRBD1. The germline V gene has CDR1 MGHRA and CDR2 YSYEKL. This CDR3 spans 19 amino acids. J lost 13 bases, V lost 2 bases, and 26 bases had no gene match. The CDR3 protein is CASSQPKIGGPKTYNEQYF. The CDR3 DNA is TGCGCCAGCAGCCAACCCAAGATAGGGGGCCCCAAAACCTACAATGAGCAGTACTTC.

This clonotype showed up many times. The chain links TRBV6-2 or TRBV6-3 to TRBJ2-1, with D possibly matching TRBD2 (7 bases). Germline lookup yields CDR1 MNHEY and CDR2 SVGEGT. V was pared by 4 bases and J by 7 bases, with 17 bases between. The CDR3 covers 15 residues. The CDR3 loop reads CASSWTGGRENEQFF. As DNA, the CDR3 is TGTGCCAGCAGTTGGACGGGGGGCAGGGAGAATGAGCAGTTCTTC.

The rearrangement joins TRBV11-2 to TRBJ1-4, with 8 bases matching TRBD1. The CDR3 consists of 15 residues. Germline V gene data show CDR1 as SGHAT and CDR2 as FQNNGV. The J segment lost 6 bases and the V segment lost 1 base, leaving 4 bases of the junction unmatched. The CDR3 sequence is CASSLGQGRYEKLFF. In nucleotides, the CDR3 is TGTGCCAGCAGCTTAGGACAGGGGAGGTATGAAAAACTGTTTTTT.

The rearrangement joins TRBV7-2 to TRBJ2-1; TRBD2 agrees at 9 bases. There are 16 residues in the CDR3. V trimming: 2 bases; J trimming: 8 bases; junction bases outside the gene matches: 10. The germline V gene has CDR1 SGHTA and CDR2 FQGNSA. Here the CDR3 reads CASSLFSRGGYDEQFF. The CDR3 nucleotides are TGTGCCAGCAGCTTATTCTCGCGGGGGGGGTACGATGAGCAGTTCTTC.

This clonotype has a handful of counts. The rearrangement uses TRBV5-1 and TRBJ2-7; D call uncertain. V dropped 4 bases and J dropped 0 bases, with 11 bases sitting between them. Germline assignment: CDR1 SGHRS and CDR2 YFSETQ. There are 14 residues in the CDR3. CDR3 protein: CASSILLGSYEQYF. Here the CDR3 DNA reads TGCGCCAGCAGCATCCTACTTGGCTCCTACGAGCAGTACTTC.

This clonotype was detected ten times or more. The CDR3 here is CASSSRTGYNEQFF. The DNA for the CDR3 is TGTGCCAGCAGTTCCCGGACAGGGTACAATGAGCAGTTCTTC. This chain uses TRBV2 with TRBJ2-1; 8 nucleotides line up with TRBD1. Germline V gene data show CDR1 as SNHLY and CDR2 as FYNNEI. V lost 5 bases, J lost 4 bases, and 4 bases stayed unmatched. The CDR3 has 14 residues.

This chain's CDR3 is CATRGQGSYNEQFF. DNA for the CDR3: TGTGCCACTCGGGGACAGGGCTCCTACAATGAGCAGTTCTTC. This rearrangement joins TRBV24-1 to TRBJ2-1, with TRBD1 matching 9 bases. There are 14 residues in the CDR3. Per germline, CDR1 KGHDR and CDR2 SFDVKD. V dropped 10 bases and J dropped 0; count of bases not matched to a gene: 3.

The chain links TRBV20-1 to TRBJ2-1; D might be TRBD2 (6 bases). Trimming removed 5 bases from V and 6 bases from J, with 17 bases in between. CDR3 length: 14 residues. CDR1 is DFQATT and CDR2 is SNEGSKA in the germline V gene (reference sequence). The CDR3 nucleotides read TGCAGTGCTTACCCCTTGGACGGGGGCAATGAGCAGTTCTTC. Its translation is CSAYPLDGGNEQFF.

The CDR3 loop reads CASSGRGTPYYNEQFF. The CDR3 coding sequence is TGTGCCAGCTCGGGAAGGGGGACTCCTTACTACAATGAGCAGTTCTTC. The rearrangement joins TRBV28 to TRBJ2-1; either TRBD1 or TRBD2 may fit D (6 bases each). V was clipped by 8 bases and J by 3 bases, with 20 bases between them. The CDR3 extends over 16 amino acids. Per the germline V gene, CDR1 is MDHEN and CDR2 is SYDVKM. The full variable domain, its missing parts supplied by reference TRBV28 and TRBJ2-1, is DVKVTQSSRYLVKRTGEKVFLECVQDMDHENMFWYRQDPGLGLRLIYFSYDVKMKEKGDIPEGYSVSREKKERFSLILESASTNQTSMYLCASSGRGTPYYNEQFFGPGTRLTVL.

This sequence joins TRBV5-1 and TRBJ2-1, with TRBD2 matching over 7 bases. V was pared by 4 bases and J by 0 bases, with 10 bases of the junction left unmatched. This CDR3 comprises 17 residues. Germline CDR1 reads SGHRS; CDR2 reads YFSETQ. CDR3 in DNA: TGCGCCAGCAGCCGCACAGCGGGGTCCGGCTCCTACAATGAGCAGTTCTTC. Translation: CASSRTAGSGSYNEQFF.

This clonotype was detected a few times. The chain combines TRBV29-1 with TRBJ2-7, with 10 bases matching TRBD2. CDR1 is SQVTM, CDR2 ANQGSEA, per germline. The V gene end was trimmed by 6 bases and the J gene end by 2 bases; junction bases not matched to a gene: 7. The CDR3 covers 14 residues. The CDR3: CSVGLAERPYEQYF. DNA for the CDR3: TGCAGCGTCGGACTAGCGGAGCGTCCCTACGAGCAGTACTTC.

This clonotype was detected a few times. J is TRBJ2-7 and V is TRBV5-1; D ambiguous. Trimming removed 7 bases from V and 3 bases from J, with 8 bases in between. The CDR3 runs 11 residues. Germline CDR1 SGHRS, CDR2 YFSETQ. CDR3 protein: CASCDGYEQYF. CDR3 coding DNA: TGCGCCAGCTGTGACGGCTACGAGCAGTACTTC.

In its sample, this clonotype was seen a few times. This chain connects TRBV14 to TRBJ1-1; 8 bases match TRBD1. The V gene's germline CDR1 is SGHDN and CDR2 FVKESK. Unmatched junction bases numbered 8, after V lost 4 bases and J lost 7 bases. This CDR3 is 14 amino acids long. This CDR3 is CASSRDRGYVEAFF. The DNA of the CDR3 is TGTGCCAGCAGCCGAGACAGGGGCTACGTTGAAGCTTTCTTT.

This clonotype has more than one count but fewer than ten. Here the CDR3 DNA reads TGTGCCAGCAGTTACTCGGCCCTGGGAACTTACGAGCAGTACTTC. Amino acid sequence: CASSYSALGTYEQYF. This chain connects TRBV6-6 to TRBJ2-7; no firm D call. The germline gives CDR1 MNHNY, CDR2 SVGAGI (reference sequence). The CDR3 contains 15 residues. V was clipped by 0 bases and J by 4 bases, with 13 bases between them.

Comments on this clonotype: Possible read error: a much larger clone is one base away. The chain recombines TRBV7-2 with TRBJ1-6, with a weak D call TRBD1 (6 bases). V lost 6 bases and J lost 4, with 13 bases in between. The germline gives CDR1 SGHTA, CDR2 FQGNSA. This CDR3 is 15 amino acids long. The CDR3 loop is CASSPRQAYNSPLHF. CDR3 in DNA: TGTGCCAGCAGTCCCCGACAGGCTTATAATTCACCCCTCCACTTT.

V is TRBV6-2 or TRBV6-3 and J is TRBJ2-7, with 8 bases that match TRBD2. The V gene end was trimmed by 2 bases and the J gene end by 4 bases; junction bases not matched to a gene: 4. CDR1 and CDR2 from the germline V gene are MNHEY and SVGEGT. CDR3 length: 14 amino acids. The CDR3 bases are TGTGCCAGCAGTTACCCAGCGGGAGTTTACGAGCAGTACTTC. Residues: CASSYPAGVYEQYF.

The chain joins TRBV5-1 to TRBJ2-5; D is unclear. Trimming left V 2 bases short and J 2 bases short, with 7 bases between. This CDR3 comprises 13 residues. Germline V CDR1 and CDR2: SGHRS, YFSETQ. CDR3 in DNA: TGCGCCAGCAGCTTTAATGGGCAAGAGACCCAGTACTTC. This gives the protein CASSFNGQETQYF.

Concerning this clonotype: A much larger clonotype is one base distant, so this may be a read error. The chain recombines TRBV29-1 with TRBJ1-2; possibly TRBD1 for D (5 bases). The length of the CDR3 is 11 residues. CDR1 SQVTM and CDR2 ANQGSEA come from the germline V gene. CDR3: CNVQEFYGYTF. The CDR3 nucleotides are TGCAACGTACAGGAATTCTATGGCTACACCTTC. The full variable domain, in which reference TRBV29-1 and TRBJ1-2 provide the parts outside the CDR3, is SAVISQKPSRDICQRGTSLTIQCQVDSQVTMMFWYRQQPGQSLTLIATANQGSEATYESGFVIDKFPISRPNLTFSTLTVSNMSPEDSSIYLCNVQEFYGYTFGSGTRLTVV.

This clonotype was recorded a few times. V gene TRBV29-1 combines with J gene TRBJ2-3; 9 nucleotides agree with TRBD2. Germline trimming cut 7 bases from V and 0 bases from J; bases unmatched to any gene: 11. From germline, CDR1 is SQVTM and CDR2 ANQGSEA. The CDR3 sequence is 16 residues long. CDR3 amino acids: CSAGRLAGPSTDTQYF. CDR3 nucleotide sequence: TGCAGCGCCGGGAGGCTAGCGGGACCTAGCACAGATACGCAGTATTTT.

About this clonotype: The germline gene is not matched at one end of the junction; a read error may be the cause. J is TRBJ1-4 and V is TRBV6-6; D not certain. CDR3 length: 15 residues. CDR1 and CDR2 from the germline V gene are MNHNY and SVGAGI (reference sequence). The CDR3 loop is CASSYPTSTNEKLFF. The DNA of the CDR3 is TGTGCCAGCAGTTACCCTACCTCAACTAACGAAAAACTGTTTTTT.

This clonotype was found a few times. The gene calls are TRBV6-2 or TRBV6-3 and TRBJ2-1; 10 bases match TRBD2. Trimming took 2 bases from V and 6 from J; bases not matched to a gene: 7. The length of the CDR3 is 16 residues. Germline CDR1 reads MNHEY; CDR2 reads SVGEGT. CDR3 sequence: CASSYEASGRCNEQFF. The CDR3 bases are TGTGCCAGCAGTTACGAGGCTAGCGGGAGATGCAATGAGCAGTTCTTC.

This clonotype was counted a few times. The rearrangement joins TRBV11-2 to TRBJ2-7, with no clear D. Germline values: CDR1 SGHAT, CDR2 FQNNGV. The CDR3 has 15 amino acids. Trimming shortened V by 7 bases and J by 0 bases, and 16 bases separated the two germline ends. The DNA of the CDR3 is TGTGCCAGCACCTACCGGGCCTATTTCTCCTACGAGCAGTACTTC. It encodes CASTYRAYFSYEQYF. The full variable domain, with the rest looked up from reference TRBV11-2 and TRBJ2-7, is EAGVAQSPRYKIIEKRQSVAFWCNPISGHATLYWYQQILGQGPKLLIQFQNNGVVDDSQLPKDRFSAERLKGVDSTLKIQPAKLEDSAVYLCASTYRAYFSYEQYFGPGTRLTVT.

This chain joins TRBV25-1 and TRBJ2-3, with 12 bases lining up with TRBD2. The CDR3 covers 16 residues. Germline loops: CDR1 MGHDK, CDR2 SYGVNS. V shed 3 bases and J 6 bases; nucleotides not matched to a gene: 7. CDR3 sequence (DNA): TGTGCCAGCAGTGAGGTGACTAGCGGGAGAGCTGATACGCAGTATTTT. Protein product: CASSEVTSGRADTQYF.

This clonotype has more than one count but fewer than ten. The rearrangement joins TRBV20-1 to TRBJ2-1, with 9 bases lining up with TRBD2. Germline lookup yields CDR1 DFQATT and CDR2 SNEGSKA (reference sequence). The CDR3 length is 14 residues. V lost 6 bases, J lost 6 bases, and 9 bases stayed unmatched. The CDR3 nucleotides read TGCAGTGCAATAGCGGGAGCTCACCTCAATGAGCAGTTCTTC. It specifies CSAIAGAHLNEQFF.